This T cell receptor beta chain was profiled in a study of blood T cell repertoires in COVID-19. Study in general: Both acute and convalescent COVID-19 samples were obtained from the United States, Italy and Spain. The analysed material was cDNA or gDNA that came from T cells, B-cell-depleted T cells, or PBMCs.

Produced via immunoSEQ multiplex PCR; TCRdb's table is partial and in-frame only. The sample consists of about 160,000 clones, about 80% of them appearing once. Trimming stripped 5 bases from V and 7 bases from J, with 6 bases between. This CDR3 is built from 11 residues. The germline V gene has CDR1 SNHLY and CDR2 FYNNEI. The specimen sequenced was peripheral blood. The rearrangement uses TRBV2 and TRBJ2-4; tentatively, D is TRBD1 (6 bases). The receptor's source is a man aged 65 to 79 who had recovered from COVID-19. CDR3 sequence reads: CASSTGNIQYF. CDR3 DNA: TGTGCCAGCAGTACAGGGAACATTCAGTACTTC. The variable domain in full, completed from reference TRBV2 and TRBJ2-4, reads EPEVTQTPSHQVTQMGQEVILRCVPISNHLYFYWYRQILGQKVEFLVSFYNNEISEKSEIFDDQFSVERPDGSNFTLKIRSTKLEDSAMYFCASSTGNIQYFGAGTRLSVL.